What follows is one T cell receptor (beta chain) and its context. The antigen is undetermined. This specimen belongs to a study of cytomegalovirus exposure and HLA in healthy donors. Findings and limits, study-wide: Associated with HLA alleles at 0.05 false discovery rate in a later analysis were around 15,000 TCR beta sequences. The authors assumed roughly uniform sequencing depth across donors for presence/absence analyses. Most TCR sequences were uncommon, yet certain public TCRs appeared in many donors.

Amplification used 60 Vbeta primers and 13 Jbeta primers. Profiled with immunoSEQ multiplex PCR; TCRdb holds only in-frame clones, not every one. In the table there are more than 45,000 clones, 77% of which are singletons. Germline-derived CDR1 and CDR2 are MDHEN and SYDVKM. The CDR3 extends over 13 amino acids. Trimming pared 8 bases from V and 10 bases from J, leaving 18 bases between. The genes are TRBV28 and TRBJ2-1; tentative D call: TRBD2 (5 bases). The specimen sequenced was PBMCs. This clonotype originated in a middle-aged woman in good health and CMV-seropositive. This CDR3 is CASLDEGSPEQFF. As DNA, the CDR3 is TGTGCCAGCTTGGATGAGGGCAGCCCAGAGCAGTTCTTC.